The clone carrying this T cell receptor (beta chain) came up once. The sample comes from a study of cytomegalovirus exposure and HLA in healthy donors. PCR used 60 Vbeta primers and 13 Jbeta primers. The protocol was immunoSEQ multiplex PCR, while the TCRdb copy is restricted to in-frame clones and leaves out a portion. The sample yields about 32,000 clones, around 83% seen once. The CDR3 contains 14 residues. V gave up 1 base and J gave up 8 bases, with 12 bases separating them. CDR1 is SGHAT, CDR2 FQNNGV, per germline. Sequencing was carried out using PBMCs. This sequence originates from a woman younger than 35 in good health and CMV-seronegative. V is TRBV11-2 and J is TRBJ2-1; perhaps TRBD2 as D (6 bases). CDR3 protein: CASSLVGLSDEQFF. For the CDR3, the DNA is TGTGCCAGCAGCTTAGTAGGACTATCGGATGAGCAGTTCTTC.